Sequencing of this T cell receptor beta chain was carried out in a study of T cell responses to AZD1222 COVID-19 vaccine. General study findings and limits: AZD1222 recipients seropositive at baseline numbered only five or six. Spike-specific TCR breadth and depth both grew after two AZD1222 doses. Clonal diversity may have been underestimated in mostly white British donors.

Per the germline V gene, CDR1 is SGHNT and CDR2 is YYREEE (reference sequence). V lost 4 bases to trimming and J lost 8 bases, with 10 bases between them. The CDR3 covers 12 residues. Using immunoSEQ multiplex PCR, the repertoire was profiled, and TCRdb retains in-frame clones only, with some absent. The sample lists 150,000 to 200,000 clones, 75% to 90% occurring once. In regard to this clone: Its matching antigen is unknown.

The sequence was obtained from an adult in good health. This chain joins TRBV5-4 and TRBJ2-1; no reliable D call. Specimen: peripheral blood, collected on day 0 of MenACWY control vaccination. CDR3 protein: CASSLTRDEQFF. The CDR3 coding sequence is TGTGCCAGCAGCCTTACACGGGATGAGCAGTTCTTC.